This T cell receptor beta chain was sequenced in a study of shared clonotypes between healthy human individuals. Sequencing was performed with immunoSEQ multiplex PCR; in TCRdb, only in-frame clones are kept and a portion is missing. The sample carries a few million clones, approximately 93% recorded once. V lost 4 bases and J 1 base, leaving 12 bases between the germline ends. Germline-derived CDR1 and CDR2 are SGHRS and YFSETQ. The CDR3 consists of 15 residues. Sequencing input: naive CD4+ T cells from PBMCs. Subset specified: CD45RA+ positively selected. The source of this sequence is a man between 18 and 29 years old in good health. Some clones in this sample may be carry-over from other donors' samples. The chain has TRBV5-1 and TRBJ2-1; possibly TRBD1 for D (6 bases). The CDR3 nucleotides read TGCGCCAGCAGCCAGGGGTCAGAATCCTACAATGAGCAGTTCTTC. It specifies CASSQGSESYNEQFF.